One sample yielded the 8 T cell receptor beta chains listed below, sequenced in a study of T-cell memory formation after mild COVID-19. TCRdb passed the 5' RACE reads through MiXCR, listing each CDR3 protein once. In the table there are approximately 250,000 distinct CDR3 sequences, 16% of which are singletons. Sequencing input: PBMCs or a T cell subset sorted from them (not recorded which). All receptors come from a young man who had mild COVID-19 (a few samples of this study predate the infection). Cell type and time point are not known.

This sequence joins TRBV11-2 and TRBJ2-7, with a possible D match to TRBD1 (5 bases). The V end was cut by 1 base, the J end by 4 bases, with 8 bases between. Germline CDR1 and CDR2: SGHAT and FQNNGV. The CDR3 is 13 residues long. In DNA form, the CDR3 reads TGTGCCAGCAGCTTAGCACAGGATTACGAGCAGTACTTC. Translated: CASSLAQDYEQYF.

This clonotype was observed a handful of times. The V gene is TRBV12-3 or TRBV12-4, the J gene TRBJ2-3; D perhaps matches TRBD2 (5 bases). The CDR3 spans 11 residues. DNA for the CDR3: TGTGCGTCCGCGGGTACAGATACGCAGTATTTT. Its protein product is CASAGTDTQYF.

This clonotype has just a few counts. V gene TRBV4-3 combines with J gene TRBJ2-6; unclear D gene. The germline gives CDR1 LGHNA, CDR2 YSLEER. The V end lost 4 bases, the J end lost 4 bases, and 8 bases lay between the germline ends. The CDR3 consists of 14 residues. The CDR3 DNA reads as TGCGCCAGCAGCCTCCTTGGAGGGGCCAACGTCCTGACTTTC. This codes for CASSLLGGANVLTF.

The V and J genes are TRBV3-1 and TRBJ2-3; D remains ambiguous. V lost 3 bases and J 1 base, leaving 8 bases between the germline ends. The CDR3 has 14 residues. CDR1 is LGHDT, CDR2 YNNKEL, per germline (reference sequence). CDR3 DNA sequence: TGTGCCAGCAGCCACAATAGGGGCACAGATACGCAGTATTTT. It specifies CASSHNRGTDTQYF.

This clonotype was observed many times. This sequence joins TRBV20-1 and TRBJ1-5; no reliable D call. The germline gives CDR1 DFQATT, CDR2 SNEGSKA (reference sequence). Trimming stripped 0 bases from V and 5 bases from J, with 5 bases between. There are 12 residues in the CDR3. The CDR3 loop is CSAREGYQPQHF. For the CDR3, the DNA is TGCAGTGCTAGAGAAGGGTATCAGCCCCAGCATTTT.

In its sample, this clonotype was seen a few times. This rearrangement joins TRBV20-1 to TRBJ2-1, with D unresolved. The CDR3 has 12 residues. Trimming stripped 7 bases from V and 8 bases from J, with 15 bases between. Looked up from germline, CDR1 is DFQATT and CDR2 is SNEGSKA (reference sequence). CDR3 in amino acids: CSESVNSDEQFF. The CDR3 coding sequence is TGCAGTGAAAGCGTGAATTCGGATGAGCAGTTCTTC.

V and J are TRBV5-1 and TRBJ2-7, with D possibly matching TRBD1 (5 bases). Germline loops: CDR1 SGHRS, CDR2 YFSETQ. This CDR3 has 12 amino acids. Trimming removed 1 base from V and 5 bases from J, with 7 bases in between. This chain's CDR3 is CASSLQGDEQYF. CDR3 nucleotide sequence: TGCGCCAGCAGCTTGCAAGGGGACGAGCAGTACTTC.

This clonotype occurred a few times. This sequence joins TRBV27 and TRBJ2-1, with D possibly called TRBD1 or TRBD2 (5 bases each). Germline CDR1 reads MNHEY; CDR2 reads SMNVEV (reference sequence). The CDR3 length is 15 residues. The V end lost 6 bases, the J end lost 6 bases, and 18 bases lay between the germline ends. CDR3 sequence: CASRDGATLRNEQFF. CDR3 DNA: TGTGCCAGCAGGGACGGGGCTACTCTACGCAATGAGCAGTTCTTC.